This TCR beta chain was sequenced during a study of Ad26.COV2.S vaccination and SARS-CoV-2 variants. Germline V gene data show CDR1 as MNHEY and CDR2 as SVGEGT. V lost 5 bases, J lost 9 bases, and 9 bases stayed unmatched. CDR3 length: 16 residues. A note on this clone: Its matching antigen is unknown.

Treatment here: roughly 20 received Ad26.COV2.S at low or high dose, single or two shots; a few received placebo; per-sample allocation not given. Samples analyzed were those drawn on day 63 after the first vaccine or placebo injection. Clones were read by immunoSEQ multiplex PCR, and TCRdb kept only the in-frame ones, dropping some. The sample shows about 400,000 clones, about nine tenths of them seen only once. Points from the study as a whole: The TCR breadth and depth analyses may have understated or missed part of the total T cell responses.

The chain recombines TRBV6-2 or TRBV6-3 with TRBJ2-1, with TRBD2 matching over 14 bases. The TCR sequence derives from a person aged 18-65 years who received the Ad26.COV2.S COVID-19 vaccine or a placebo. The material was peripheral blood, obtained in a trial of Ad26.COV2.S vaccine versus placebo. The CDR3 bases are TGTGCCAGCAGTCTAGGGACTAGCGGGGGAATAGCTGAGCAGTTCTTC. Translated: CASSLGTSGGIAEQFF.